This T cell receptor (beta chain) comes out of a study of early T cells in non-severe SARS-CoV-2 infection. TCRdb fed the 5' RACE reads into MiXCR, producing one record per CDR3 protein. Of about 72,000 distinct CDR3 sequences in the sample, 9.5% to 13% are singletons; the top ten hold less than 10%. The germline V gene has CDR1 SGHTA and CDR2 FQGNSA. V dropped 7 bases and J dropped 5 bases, with 13 bases sitting between them. The CDR3 covers 13 residues. This clonotype was found many times. The J gene is TRBJ2-3, the V gene TRBV7-2, with unresolved D. This TCR came from an adult who was a healthcare worker with PCR-confirmed SARS-CoV-2 infection or an uninfected control (not recorded which). Sample: whole blood, taken at baseline. This CDR3 is CASKTPVVDTQYF. The CDR3 DNA reads as TGTGCCAGCAAGACCCCTGTGGTAGATACGCAGTATTTT. Full variable domain (missing parts from reference TRBV7-2 and TRBJ2-3): GAGVSQSPSNKVTEKGKDVELRCDPISGHTALYWYRQSLGQGLEFLIYFQGNSAPDKSGLPSDRFSAERTGGSVSTLTIQRTQQEDSAVYLCASKTPVVDTQYFGPGTRLTVL.